Detailed here is one T cell receptor (beta chain). The record originates from a study of T cell changes during pregnancy in multiple sclerosis. Method: immunoSEQ multiplex PCR; TCRdb's copy keeps in-frame clones and lacks some. The sample shows some 40,000 clones, 80% to 90% of them seen only once. This receptor was identified in a female donor with multiple sclerosis, enrolled in a pregnancy study. The sample consisted of CD4+ T cells from peripheral blood mononuclear cells, taken in the first trimester of pregnancy.

The CDR3 DNA reads TGCGCCAGCAGCCACCCCTGGCCCTTAAGGACTAGCGGGGTATGGGAGACCCAGTACTTC. It is translated as CASSHPWPLRTSGVWETQYF. This chain links TRBV4-3 with TRBJ2-5; TRBD2 agrees at 12 bases. Unmatched junction bases numbered 19, after V lost 3 bases and J lost 5 bases. Per germline, CDR1 LGHNA and CDR2 YSLEER. The CDR3 runs to 20 residues.